A single sample is the source of the 14 T cell receptor beta chains below, sequenced in a study of blood T cell repertoires in COVID-19. TCRdb's copy holds only in-frame clones and misses some; the assay was immunoSEQ multiplex PCR. The sample yields 160,000 or so clones, 88% seen once. Material: peripheral blood. All receptors derive from a woman in her seventies with acute or convalescent COVID-19.

V and J are TRBV19 and TRBJ1-1, with D perhaps TRBD1 (5 bases). Per germline, CDR1 LNHDA and CDR2 SQIVND (reference sequence). V was trimmed by 3 bases and J by 6 bases, leaving 17 bases between them. This CDR3 comprises 15 residues. The CDR3 region is CASSISTGRAPEAFF. The CDR3 coding sequence is TGTGCCAGTAGTATCTCCACAGGTCGCGCTCCTGAAGCTTTCTTT. The full variable domain, completed using reference TRBV19 and TRBJ1-1, is DGGITQSPKYLFRKEGQNVTLSCEQNLNHDAMYWYRQDPGQGLRLIYYSQIVNDFQKGDIAEGYSVSREKKESFPLTVTSAQKNPTAFYLCASSISTGRAPEAFFGQGTRLTVV.

The chain carries TRBV4-2 and TRBJ2-3; 11 bases are shared with TRBD2. Germline values: CDR1 LGHNA, CDR2 YNFKEQ. J was trimmed by 4 bases and V by 2 bases; bases with no gene match: 5. The CDR3 covers 16 residues. CDR3 sequence: CASSQLAGGGADTQYF. CDR3 coding DNA: TGTGCCAGCAGCCAACTAGCGGGGGGCGGGGCAGATACGCAGTATTTT.

This clone was counted once. V gene TRBV6-1 combines with J gene TRBJ1-6; 9 nucleotides align to TRBD1. This CDR3 is built from 13 residues. The J segment lost 9 bases and the V segment lost 8 bases, leaving 5 bases of the junction unmatched. The germline gives CDR1 MNHNS, CDR2 SASEGT. For the CDR3, the DNA is TGTGCCAGCCTCGGACAGGGGTTTTCACCCCTCCACTTT. Amino acid sequence: CASLGQGFSPLHF.

This clone was picked up a small number of times. The chain carries TRBV6-5 and TRBJ1-2; the D gene is possibly TRBD1 (5 bases). The V gene lost 2 bases and the J gene lost 8 bases, with 15 bases spanning the gap. The CDR3 has 14 residues. In germline, CDR1 is MNHEY, CDR2 SVGAGI. DNA of the CDR3: TGTGCCAGCAGTTACCGTAGTAGGGGCAGAGGCTACACCTTC. As protein: CASSYRSRGRGYTF.

The J gene is TRBJ2-1, the V gene TRBV7-2; 9 bases align to TRBD2. This CDR3 comprises 16 residues. The V gene end was trimmed by 6 bases and the J gene end by 6 bases; junction bases not matched to a gene: 12. Germline-derived CDR1 and CDR2 are SGHTA and FQGNSA. CDR3 amino acids: CASSSQAGGPGNEQFF. The CDR3 region has the DNA TGTGCCAGCAGTTCCCAGGCGGGGGGGCCAGGCAATGAGCAGTTCTTC.

This rearrangement joins TRBV19 to TRBJ1-5; D may be TRBD1 (5 bases). V was clipped by 3 bases and J by 4 bases, with 7 bases between them. Germline-derived CDR1 and CDR2 are LNHDA and SQIVND (reference sequence). This CDR3 is built from 13 residues. The CDR3 coding sequence is TGTGCCAGTAGTATTACAGGTAATCAGCCCCAGCATTTT. This gives the protein CASSITGNQPQHF.

This sequence joins TRBV6-6 and TRBJ1-6, with 9 bases identical to TRBD1. Germline CDR1 is MNHNY and CDR2 is SVGAGI (reference sequence). The CDR3 spans 16 residues. The V segment lost 2 bases and the J segment 9 bases; nucleotides outside the gene matches: 8. The CDR3 DNA is TGTGCCAGCAGTTACCCGAAAGGGACAGGGCCTTCACCCCTCCACTTT. Translation: CASSYPKGTGPSPLHF.

The rearrangement uses TRBV5-1 and TRBJ1-1, with a tentative D call TRBD1 (5 bases). Trimming took off 3 bases at V and 8 bases at J, with 17 bases between the two ends. The CDR3 totals 14 residues. CDR1 SGHRS and CDR2 YFSETQ come from the germline V gene. Here the CDR3 DNA reads TGCGCCAGCAGCTCCGGAGGGACCTCTGGCGAAGCTTTCTTT. It is translated as CASSSGGTSGEAFF.

In this sample, this clone turned up once. V is TRBV7-2 and J is TRBJ1-4; unclear D gene. The V and J ends lost 5 bases and 6 bases respectively, with 10 bases between them. The CDR3 has 13 amino acids. Germline-derived CDR1 and CDR2 are SGHTA and FQGNSA. CDR3 protein: CASSKRRDEKLFF. In nucleotides, the CDR3 is TGTGCCAGCAGCAAACGGAGGGATGAAAAACTGTTTTTT.

The CDR3 here is CASSGTANYGYTF. CDR3 DNA sequence: TGTGCCAGCAGCGGGACAGCTAACTATGGCTACACCTTC. The V call is TRBV6-5, the J call TRBJ1-2; 7 nucleotides match TRBD1. The germline V gene encodes CDR1 MNHEY and CDR2 SVGAGI. This CDR3 contains 13 residues. Trimming cost V 6 bases and J 0 bases; bases outside gene matches: 1.

CDR3 amino acids: CASSWTGNNEQFF. The CDR3 DNA reads as TGTGCCAGCAGTTGGACAGGGAACAATGAGCAGTTCTTC. The chain links TRBV2 to TRBJ2-1; TRBD1 matches 8 bases. V shed 5 bases, J shed 5 bases, and the junction held 2 bases outside the gene matches. This CDR3 is 13 amino acids long. Germline loops: CDR1 SNHLY, CDR2 FYNNEI.

The V gene is TRBV4-2, the J gene TRBJ1-1, with a weak D call TRBD1 (5 bases). Germline values: CDR1 LGHNA, CDR2 YNFKEQ. This CDR3 is built from 14 residues. Deletions cut 4 bases from V and 5 bases from J, with 14 bases between. The chain's CDR3 is CASSRSGVGTEAFF. DNA of the CDR3: TGTGCCAGCAGCCGCTCGGGGGTTGGAACTGAAGCTTTCTTT.

The chain joins TRBV2 to TRBJ2-2; TRBD1 matches 9 bases. CDR3 length equals 16 residues. The J segment lost 5 bases and the V segment lost 6 bases, leaving 10 bases of the junction unmatched. In germline, CDR1 is SNHLY, CDR2 FYNNEI. The CDR3 spells CASSQYGDRVTGELFF. As DNA, the CDR3 is TGTGCCAGCAGCCAATACGGGGACAGGGTGACCGGGGAGCTGTTTTTT.

V and J are TRBV6-5 and TRBJ1-4, with 11 bases that match TRBD1. CDR1 and CDR2 from the germline V gene are MNHEY and SVGAGI. Losses at the gene ends were 7 bases for V and 10 bases for J; bases not matched to a gene: 8. This CDR3 is 14 amino acids long. The CDR3 region has the DNA TGTGCCAGCAAGGGGACAGGGGGAGGAGTAAAACTGTTTTTT. Protein sequence: CASKGTGGGVKLFF.